One sample yielded the 8 T cell receptor beta chains listed below, sequenced in a study of neoadjuvant anti-PD-1 for oral cavity cancer. Data came from immunoSEQ multiplex PCR; TCRdb stores just in-frame clones and leaves some out. The top ten hold about 4% of the sample, which has roughly 9,500 clones, approximately 68% seen once. Time point in this sample: after neoadjuvant nivolumab, at surgical resection. The sample in question was PBMCs, obtained after nivolumab (anti-PD-1) treatment. These receptors were obtained from a person between 35 and 79 years old with oral cavity squamous cell carcinoma.

This clone showed up just a few times. The chain employs TRBV4-1 and TRBJ2-7; 9 bases match TRBD2. The ends lost 3 bases at V and 5 bases at J; junction bases unmatched: 11. The germline gives CDR1 MGHRA, CDR2 YSYEKL. The CDR3 covers 16 residues. CDR3 region: CASSQSPGTSPHEQYF. In nucleotides, the CDR3 is TGCGCCAGCAGCCAGTCTCCGGGGACTAGCCCCCACGAGCAGTACTTC.

This chain joins TRBV11-2 and TRBJ1-6; 7 bases match TRBD1. The CDR3 totals 17 residues. V gave up 2 bases and J gave up 0 bases; unmatched junction bases: 4. Germline values: CDR1 SGHAT, CDR2 FQNNGV. The CDR3 DNA sequence: TGTGCCAGCAGCTTATTGGGACAGAGCTCCTATAATTCACCCCTCCACTTT. Protein: CASSLLGQSSYNSPLHF.

There are a few counts of this clone. The chain combines TRBV7-2 with TRBJ1-2; D is undetermined. Germline-derived CDR1 and CDR2 are SGHTA and FQGNSA. The length of the CDR3 is 12 residues. V shed 5 bases and J shed 12 bases, with 16 bases lying between them. Written as DNA, the CDR3 is TGTGCCAGCAGCCCCAACGACGACACGGACACCTTC. It yields the protein CASSPNDDTDTF. Full variable domain (rest looked up from reference TRBV7-2 and TRBJ1-2): GAGVSQSPSNKVTEKGKDVELRCDPISGHTALYWYRQSLGQGLEFLIYFQGNSAPDKSGLPSDRFSAERTGGSVSTLTIQRTQQEDSAVYLCASSPNDDTDTFGSGTRLTVV.

This clone was seen once. The chain joins TRBV2 to TRBJ1-5; a possible D gene is TRBD1 (6 bases). CDR3 length: 15 residues. Germline CDR1 SNHLY, CDR2 FYNNEI. Trimming pared 5 bases from V and 1 base from J, leaving 12 bases between. The DNA for the CDR3 is TGTGCCAGCAGTTTACAGGGTGGCAGCAATCAGCCCCAGCATTTT. Protein sequence: CASSLQGGSNQPQHF.

This clone showed up just once. V gene TRBV5-5 combines with J gene TRBJ1-2; 8 bases match TRBD1. CDR1 and CDR2 from the germline V gene are SGHKS and YYEKEE (reference sequence). The J segment lost 2 bases and the V segment lost 3 bases, leaving 6 bases of the junction unmatched. The CDR3 covers 15 residues. For the CDR3, the DNA is TGTGCCAGCAGCTCCCTTCGGACAGGGAACTATGGCTACACCTTC. This gives the protein CASSSLRTGNYGYTF. Using reference TRBV5-5 and TRBJ1-2 for the parts outside the CDR3, the full variable domain is DAGVTQSPTHLIKTRGQQVTLRCSPISGHKSVSWYQQVLGQGPQFIFQYYEKEERGRGNFPDRFSARQFPNYSSELNVNALLLGDSALYLCASSSLRTGNYGYTFGSGTRLTVV.

The chain is built from TRBV18 and TRBJ1-6; the D gene is possibly TRBD1 (5 bases). Per the germline V gene, CDR1 is KGHSH and CDR2 is LQKENI. The CDR3 has 14 amino acids. The V end lost 4 bases, the J end lost 7 bases, and 11 bases lay between the germline ends. As DNA, the CDR3 is TGTGCCAGCTCACTCGGACATGAAAATTCACCCCTCCACTTT. It yields the protein CASSLGHENSPLHF.

In this sample, this clone turned up a few times. J is TRBJ2-7 and V is TRBV6-5; D unresolved. Germline assignment: CDR1 MNHEY and CDR2 SVGAGI. With 0 bases removed from V and 2 bases from J, the gap between germline ends came to 11 bases. The CDR3 spans 15 residues. Written as DNA, the CDR3 is TGTGCCAGCAGTTACTCATTTGTCAGCACCTACGAGCAGTACTTC. It yields the protein CASSYSFVSTYEQYF.

This clone occurred once. The chain has TRBV27 and TRBJ2-2; TRBD1 agrees at 7 bases. In germline, CDR1 is MNHEY, CDR2 SMNVEV (reference sequence). The V segment lost 0 bases and the J segment 9 bases; nucleotides outside the gene matches: 7. The CDR3 totals 15 residues. The CDR3: CASSLSGTEIRELFF. DNA of the CDR3: TGTGCCAGCAGTTTATCGGGGACAGAGATAAGGGAGCTGTTTTTT.